These 30 T cell receptor beta chains came from one sample sequenced in a study of vaccination and CD4 T cells after COVID-19. Their antigen targets remain unknown. This sample's treatment: roughly 10-day PBMC culture with coronavirus spike peptide pools or control peptides (ViraFEST assay). Sequenced with the Oncomine TCR Beta short-read assay was DNA taken from cultured CD4+ T cells. TCRdb re-analysed the PCR reads in MiXCR, keeping a single row per CDR3 protein. The table includes over 10,000 distinct CDR3 sequences, more than 45% detected once. Sequenced input: CD4+ T cells from blood, cultured in vitro. These receptors all come from a human donor who had recovered from COVID-19.

CDR3 in amino acids: CSARAANQPQHF. In DNA, the CDR3 is TGCAGTGCTAGAGCAGCTAATCAGCCCCAGCATTTT. V usage is TRBV20-1 and J usage is TRBJ1-5; unclear D gene. Germline loops: CDR1 DFQATT, CDR2 SNEGSKA (reference sequence). V shed 1 base and J shed 4 bases, with 5 bases lying between them. The CDR3 length is 12 residues.

This chain joins TRBV10-3 and TRBJ2-2; TRBD2 agrees at 14 bases. The junction had 9 bases not matched to a gene; V was cut back by 2 bases and J by 4 bases. This CDR3 comprises 19 residues. Germline CDR1 reads ENHRY; CDR2 reads SYGVKD. This chain's CDR3 is CAISERGTSGRSGTGELFF. CDR3 sequence (DNA): TGTGCCATCAGTGAGAGGGGGACTAGCGGGAGAAGCGGCACCGGGGAGCTGTTTTTT.

In this sample, this clonotype turned up a few times. The gene calls are TRBV7-8 and TRBJ2-1, with 9 nucleotides matching TRBD2. Trimming cost V 1 base and J 7 bases; bases outside gene matches: 8. CDR3 length: 16 amino acids. CDR1 and CDR2 (germline): SGHVS, FQNEAQ. The CDR3 is CASSLGLAGGGNEQFF. DNA for the CDR3: TGTGCCAGCAGCTTAGGACTGGCGGGAGGGGGGAATGAGCAGTTCTTC.

This clonotype was counted only a few times. The genes are TRBV6-2 or TRBV6-3 and TRBJ1-2; 7 bases align to TRBD1. The J segment lost 6 bases and the V segment lost 5 bases, leaving 15 bases of the junction unmatched. The germline CDR1 and CDR2 sequences are MNHEY and SVGEGT. The CDR3 contains 16 residues. CDR3 nucleotides: TGTGCCAGCAGTGACCTACTAGGGACAGCCCGGCATGGCTACACCTTC. Residues: CASSDLLGTARHGYTF.

Only a few counts were recorded for this clonotype. The V gene is TRBV20-1, the J gene TRBJ1-5; tentatively, D is TRBD1 (5 bases). There are 16 residues in the CDR3. Germline CDR1 reads DFQATT; CDR2 reads SNEGSKA (reference sequence). The V and J ends lost 0 bases and 7 bases respectively, with 19 bases between them. The CDR3 here is CSARDAGLASNQPQHF. The CDR3 coding sequence is TGCAGTGCTAGAGATGCAGGGCTTGCAAGTAACCAGCCCCAGCATTTT.

The genes are TRBV19 and TRBJ2-5; D is perhaps TRBD2 (7 bases). This CDR3 contains 12 residues. Germline CDR1 reads LNHDA; CDR2 reads SQIVND (reference sequence). V was clipped by 9 bases and J by 5 bases, with 13 bases between them. CDR3 protein: CASRGGAETQYF. CDR3 bases: TGTGCCAGCCGAGGGGGGGCGGAGACCCAGTACTTC.

This clonotype has only a few counts. The CDR3 loop reads CASSPTGGREKLFF. The CDR3 DNA sequence: TGCGCCAGCAGTCCTACAGGGGGCCGTGAAAAACTGTTTTTT. This sequence joins TRBV4-1 and TRBJ1-4; 9 bases match TRBD1. In germline, CDR1 is MGHRA, CDR2 YSYEKL. The CDR3 length is 14 residues. The V segment lost 6 bases and the J segment 7 bases; nucleotides outside the gene matches: 6.

The rearrangement uses TRBV18 and TRBJ2-7; 11 bases line up with TRBD1. In germline, CDR1 is KGHSH, CDR2 LQKENI. The CDR3 length is 17 residues. J was trimmed by 2 bases and V by 2 bases; bases with no gene match: 8. This chain's CDR3 is CASSPKRRDRGTYEQYF. Written as DNA, the CDR3 is TGTGCCAGCTCACCAAAAAGGAGGGACAGGGGGACCTACGAGCAGTACTTC.

The V gene is TRBV5-3, the J gene TRBJ1-2, with D unclear. TRBV5-3 is an open reading frame, and its role is uncertain. V lost 8 bases and J 1 base, leaving 12 bases between the germline ends. The CDR3 spans 13 residues. The CDR3 region has the DNA TGTGCCAGCAGACCGACTTATAACTATGGCTACACCTTC. This codes for CASRPTYNYGYTF.

The chain carries TRBV19 and TRBJ2-5; D unclear. Looked up from germline, CDR1 is LNHDA and CDR2 is SQIVND (reference sequence). This CDR3 spans 12 amino acids. Trimming removed 0 bases from V and 5 bases from J, with 4 bases in between. The chain's CDR3 is CASSIDEETQYF. DNA of the CDR3: TGTGCCAGTAGTATAGATGAGGAGACCCAGTACTTC.

CDR3 region: CSASTTGGGYNEQFF. The CDR3 region has the DNA TGCAGTGCTAGTACGACAGGGGGAGGCTACAATGAGCAGTTCTTC. This rearrangement joins TRBV20-1 to TRBJ2-1; TRBD1 matches 9 bases. J gave up 3 bases and V 3 bases, and 6 bases lay outside the gene matches. The CDR3 covers 15 residues. CDR1 DFQATT and CDR2 SNEGSKA come from the germline V gene (reference sequence).

The chain carries TRBV6-1 and TRBJ2-3, with TRBD1 matching 11 bases. Trimming at V came to 3 bases and at J to 4 bases, leaving 0 bases not matched to a gene. CDR3 length: 14 amino acids. Germline-derived CDR1 and CDR2 are MNHNS and SASEGT. CDR3 bases: TGTGCCAGCAGTGAGGGACAGGGGGCAGATACGCAGTATTTT. Encoded protein: CASSEGQGADTQYF.

V usage is TRBV9 and J usage is TRBJ2-3; D unclear. With 3 bases removed from V and 1 base from J, the gap between germline ends came to 9 bases. Germline loops: CDR1 SGDLS, CDR2 YYNGEE. This CDR3 comprises 14 residues. Here the CDR3 reads CASSEEWGTDTQYF. CDR3 nucleotides: TGTGCCAGCAGCGAGGAGTGGGGCACAGATACGCAGTATTTT.

The rearrangement uses TRBV2 and TRBJ2-5; D gene ambiguous. This CDR3 has 16 amino acids. Deletions cut 5 bases from V and 4 bases from J, with 20 bases between. The germline V gene has CDR1 SNHLY and CDR2 FYNNEI. The CDR3 is CASSKKGLLAGETQYF. CDR3 nucleotides: TGTGCCAGCAGTAAGAAAGGTCTACTGGCAGGAGAGACCCAGTACTTC.

The chain carries TRBV7-2 and TRBJ2-2; D gene unclear. The CDR3 runs to 17 residues. CDR1 is SGHTA, CDR2 FQGNSA, per germline. V gave up 2 bases and J gave up 3 bases, with 16 bases separating them. CDR3: CASSLRIRNGDTGELFF. For the CDR3, the DNA is TGTGCCAGCAGCTTAAGAATTAGGAATGGGGACACCGGGGAGCTGTTTTTT.

This clonotype was seen a handful of times. The CDR3 sequence is CAWRGTSGRSSYEQYF. Written as DNA, the CDR3 is TGTGCCTGGAGGGGGACTAGCGGGAGAAGTTCCTACGAGCAGTACTTC. V gene TRBV30 combines with J gene TRBJ2-7; 14 bases match TRBD2. Germline V gene sequence: CDR1 GTSNPN, CDR2 SVGIG (reference sequence). This CDR3 has 16 residues. V was clipped by 3 bases and J by 1 base; unmatched bases: 5.

The chain links TRBV5-6 to TRBJ2-4; 10 nucleotides align to TRBD1. The DNA end favors TRBJ2-5, so the J call may be wrong. Germline V CDR1 and CDR2: SGHDT, YYEEEE. The CDR3 sequence is 15 residues long. The CDR3: CASSWTGGGQETQYF. The CDR3 nucleotides are TGTGCCAGCAGCTGGACAGGGGGGGGCCAAGAGACCCAGTACTTC.

The chain links TRBV6-1 to TRBJ1-2, with TRBD1 matching over 9 bases. The CDR3 sequence is 13 residues long. Germline lookup yields CDR1 MNHNS and CDR2 SASEGT. The V gene end was trimmed by 6 bases and the J gene end by 6 bases; junction bases not matched to a gene: 5. The CDR3 DNA follows: TGTGCCAGCAGCCCCGGGACAGGGAATGGCTACACCTTC. Translated: CASSPGTGNGYTF.

V gene TRBV27 combines with J gene TRBJ2-6; D is ambiguous. Germline V lookup: CDR1 MNHEY, CDR2 SMNVEV (reference sequence). The V end was cut by 2 bases, the J end by 1 base, with 6 bases between. The CDR3 contains 15 residues. The CDR3 protein is CASSLTGSGANVLTF. The CDR3 region has the DNA TGTGCCAGCAGTTTAACTGGGTCTGGGGCCAACGTCCTGACTTTC.

This rearrangement joins TRBV4-3 to TRBJ1-6, with D perhaps matching TRBD1 (5 bases). Germline lookup yields CDR1 LGHNA and CDR2 YSLEER. There are 17 residues in the CDR3. Trimming removed 0 bases from V and 6 bases from J, with 15 bases in between. CDR3 coding DNA: TGCGCCAGCAGCCAAGACTCGGGGGTTGGGAGTAATTCACCCCTCCACTTT. Amino acids: CASSQDSGVGSNSPLHF.

The chain is built from TRBV7-2 and TRBJ2-7, with D possibly TRBD1 on 6 matching bases. This CDR3 contains 16 residues. Trimming removed 5 bases from V and 6 bases from J, with 23 bases in between. CDR1 is SGHTA and CDR2 is FQGNSA in the germline V gene. The CDR3 here is CASSQVLRTVSVEQYF. The CDR3 coding sequence is TGTGCCAGCAGCCAAGTGCTTAGGACAGTGTCAGTCGAGCAGTACTTC. Variable domain in full (rest from reference TRBV7-2 and TRBJ2-7): GAGVSQSPSNKVTEKGKDVELRCDPISGHTALYWYRQSLGQGLEFLIYFQGNSAPDKSGLPSDRFSAERTGGSVSTLTIQRTQQEDSAVYLCASSQVLRTVSVEQYFGPGTRLTVT.

This chain connects TRBV6-1 to TRBJ1-4, with 11 bases identical to TRBD1. The CDR3 spans 14 residues. The germline CDR1 and CDR2 sequences are MNHNS and SASEGT. V was clipped by 4 bases and J by 8 bases; unmatched bases: 3. CDR3 region: CASSGRDRGEKLFF. CDR3 bases: TGTGCCAGCAGTGGCCGGGACAGGGGGGAAAAACTGTTTTTT.

The chain has TRBV5-5 and TRBJ1-1; D is unclear. This CDR3 is 14 amino acids long. Trimming took 4 bases from V and 2 from J, leaving 12 bases between them. Germline V lookup: CDR1 SGHKS, CDR2 YYEKEE (reference sequence). CDR3 region: CASSATVINTEAFF. For the CDR3, the DNA is TGTGCCAGCAGCGCAACGGTTATTAACACTGAAGCTTTCTTT. The entire variable domain, with the rest obtained from reference TRBV5-5 and TRBJ1-1, is as follows: DAGVTQSPTHLIKTRGQQVTLRCSPISGHKSVSWYQQVLGQGPQFIFQYYEKEERGRGNFPDRFSARQFPNYSSELNVNALLLGDSALYLCASSATVINTEAFFGQGTRLTVV.

CDR3 sequence: CASSIRPGTSADTQYF. The CDR3 bases are TGTGCCAGTAGTATTCGCCCCGGGACTAGCGCTGATACGCAGTATTTT. This rearrangement joins TRBV19 to TRBJ2-3, with 10 nucleotides matching TRBD2. This CDR3 spans 16 amino acids. V trimming: 3 bases; J trimming: 6 bases; junction bases outside the gene matches: 9. From germline, CDR1 is LNHDA and CDR2 SQIVND (reference sequence).

This clonotype was observed a few times. The chain combines TRBV20-1 with TRBJ1-4; weak D call: TRBD1 (6 bases). V was trimmed by 0 bases and J by 8 bases, leaving 13 bases between them. Germline loops: CDR1 DFQATT, CDR2 SNEGSKA (reference sequence). This CDR3 comprises 14 residues. CDR3: CSAREGAPGEKLFF. The CDR3, as DNA: TGCAGTGCTAGAGAGGGGGCTCCGGGGGAAAAACTGTTTTTT.

In this sample, this clonotype turned up a few times. V is TRBV15 and J is TRBJ2-5; tentatively, D is TRBD1 or TRBD2 (6 bases each). Trimming took off 1 base at V and 5 bases at J, with 8 bases between the two ends. Germline loops: CDR1 LNHNV, CDR2 YYDKDF (reference sequence). This CDR3 has 13 amino acids. The CDR3 sequence: CATSRVGGETQYF. The CDR3 DNA reads as TGTGCCACCAGCAGAGTAGGGGGGGAGACCCAGTACTTC.

V usage is TRBV7-2 and J usage is TRBJ1-2, with 10 bases matching TRBD1. CDR1 is SGHTA, CDR2 FQGNSA, per germline. The CDR3 has 14 residues. Germline trimming cut 5 bases from V and 7 bases from J; bases unmatched to any gene: 7. CDR3 sequence (DNA): TGTGCCAGCAGCCGCGGACAGGGGGTCTTTGGCTACACCTTC. Its translation: CASSRGQGVFGYTF.

The gene calls are TRBV10-3 and TRBJ2-7; TRBD1 might be the D (6 bases). Germline V lookup: CDR1 ENHRY, CDR2 SYGVKD. V lost 6 bases and J 0 bases, leaving 12 bases between the germline ends. This CDR3 region has 14 residues. CDR3 residues: CAIRGAGTSYEQYF. Written as DNA, the CDR3 is TGTGCCATCAGGGGGGCCGGGACCTCCTACGAGCAGTACTTC.

The sample holds a few counts of this clonotype. V and J are TRBV18 and TRBJ2-7, with no clear D. Germline loops: CDR1 KGHSH, CDR2 LQKENI. Trimming stripped 6 bases from V and 6 bases from J, with 12 bases between. There are 12 residues in the CDR3. The CDR3 DNA sequence: TGTGCCAGCTCTCCCGACGGAAGCGAGCAGTACTTC. Protein: CASSPDGSEQYF.

The V call is TRBV5-4, the J call TRBJ1-2; D is unresolved. Trimming took 5 bases from V and 2 from J, leaving 13 bases between them. CDR3 length: 14 residues. Germline loops: CDR1 SGHNT, CDR2 YYREEE (reference sequence). CDR3 nucleotides: TGTGCCAGCAGTTTGAAGTCCTCAAACTATGGCTACACCTTC. Translated: CASSLKSSNYGYTF.